One and the same sample provided the 2 T cell receptor beta chains below, sequenced in a study of OX40 agonist ivuxolimab in advanced cancers. Profiling relied on immunoSEQ multiplex PCR, and the TCRdb table lists in-frame clones only, not all of them. In the table there are 15,000 to 20,000 clones, 75% to 90% of which are singletons. The specimen comprised CD4+ or CD8+ T cells sorted from blood, sampled in a trial of the OX40 agonist ivuxolimab. Receptors originate from an adult with an advanced solid tumor such as melanoma, head and neck, liver or kidney cancer.

The CDR3 DNA sequence: TGTGCCAGCAGCTACGCTGGCAGGGTCGGACAGCCCCAGCATTTT. Amino acids: CASSYAGRVGQPQHF. V usage is TRBV5-6 and J usage is TRBJ1-5, with D tentatively TRBD1 (5 bases). The V and J ends lost 3 bases and 7 bases respectively, with 17 bases between them. Germline lookup yields CDR1 SGHDT and CDR2 YYEEEE. CDR3 size: 15 residues.

The chain combines TRBV29-1 with TRBJ2-5, with 15 bases identical to TRBD2. The CDR3 length is 16 residues. Germline CDR1 reads SQVTM; CDR2 reads ANQGSEA. V shed 4 bases and J 5 bases; nucleotides not matched to a gene: 8. The chain's CDR3 is CSVVGLAGGPWETQYF. CDR3 sequence (DNA): TGCAGCGTTGTCGGACTAGCGGGAGGGCCGTGGGAGACCCAGTACTTC. Drawing the rest from reference TRBV29-1 and TRBJ2-5, the complete variable domain is SAVISQKPSRDICQRGTSLTIQCQVDSQVTMMFWYRQQPGQSLTLIATANQGSEATYESGFVIDKFPISRPNLTFSTLTVSNMSPEDSSIYLCSVVGLAGGPWETQYFGPGTRLLVL.